Listed below are T cell receptor beta chains from one sample, sequenced in a study of shared clonotypes between healthy human individuals. Libraries were prepared by immunoSEQ multiplex PCR; TCRdb keeps only in-frame clonotypes and omits some of them. Of approximately 740,000 clones in the sample, almost 95% are singletons; the top ten hold less than 25%. Sequenced input: naive CD8+ T cells sorted from blood. The receptor source for this set is a man younger than 45 in good health. CDR3s include the opening cysteine and the closing phenylalanine or tryptophan. Fields, in order: J gene, V gene, D gene, clone size, CDR3 length, CDR3 protein, CDR3 DNA. D genes are given only for firm matches. Size is stated for part of the rows, as once, few or many counts, or as a class when the clone is expanded.

TRBJ2-2,TRBV7-6,-,once,16,CASSPLGVANTGELFF,TGTGCCAGCAGCCCCCTCGGGGTGGCGAACACCGGGGAGCTGTTTTTT
TRBJ2-7,TRBV4-1,-,-,15,CASSQGPDGSYEQYF,TGCGCCAGCAGCCAAGGTCCGGACGGCAGCTACGAGCAGTACTTC
TRBJ1-2,TRBV29-1,-,-,13,CSVEYREDYGYTF,TGCAGCGTTGAATACAGGGAGGACTATGGCTACACCTTC
TRBJ1-6,TRBV19,TRBD1,-,14,CASSVGDSVSPLHF,TGTGCCAGTAGTGTGGGGGACAGCGTATCACCCCTCCACTTT
TRBJ1-1,TRBV28,-,-,15,CASSFYRDRDTEAFF,TGTGCCAGCAGTTTTTACAGGGATCGTGACACTGAAGCTTTCTTT
TRBJ2-7,TRBV11-2,-,-,14,CASSLLTGEYEQYF,TGTGCCAGCAGCTTACTTACAGGAGAGTACGAGCAGTACTTC
TRBJ2-2,TRBV28,TRBD1,-,17,CASSSSPQGADTGELFF,TGTGCCAGCAGTAGTTCCCCCCAGGGGGCGGACACCGGGGAGCTGTTTTTT
TRBJ1-2,TRBV12-5,-,-,16,CASGRGLGGILSGYTF,TGTGCTAGTGGTCGGGGCCTAGGGGGAATCTTGTCTGGCTACACCTTC
TRBJ2-3,TRBV9,-,few,15,CASSVEGVSTDTQYF,TGTGCCAGCAGCGTAGAAGGCGTTAGCACAGATACGCAGTATTTT
TRBJ2-2,TRBV7-7,TRBD2,-,17,CASSTSTGGGAAGELFF,TGTGCTAGCAGCACCAGCACCGGGGGGGGCGCAGCCGGGGAGCTGTTTTTT
TRBJ2-7,TRBV6-1,TRBD1,-,14,CASRPRDRENEQYF,TGTGCCAGCAGACCCCGGGACAGGGAAAACGAGCAGTACTTC
TRBJ2-5,TRBV10-2,-,-,10,CASLSETQYF,TGCGCCAGCTTATCGGAGACCCAGTACTTC
TRBJ1-5,TRBV30,-,-,16,CAWSAKGPDSNQPQHF,TGTGCCTGGAGTGCGAAAGGGCCGGACAGCAATCAGCCCCAGCATTTT
TRBJ2-7,TRBV7-9,TRBD1,-,14,CASSGQGSDYEQYF,TGTGCCAGCAGCGGACAGGGTTCCGACTACGAGCAGTACTTC
TRBJ1-2,TRBV18,-,-,16,CASSLWGQLKLYGYTF,TGTGCCAGCTCACTGTGGGGACAACTAAAACTATATGGCTACACCTTC
TRBJ2-1,TRBV6-6,-,-,12,CAAKVGAGEQFF,TGTGCCGCCAAGGTGGGGGCAGGGGAGCAGTTCTTC
TRBJ2-7,TRBV4-2,-,-,15,CASSQDRGGLYEQYF,TGTGCCAGCAGCCAAGACCGAGGGGGGCTATACGAGCAGTACTTC
TRBJ2-7,TRBV7-8,-,-,11,CASSLDYEQYF,TGTGCCAGCAGCCTGGACTACGAGCAGTACTTC
TRBJ2-6,TRBV6-1,-,-,18,CASSEMDSVLPGANVLTF,TGTGCCAGCAGTGAGATGGACAGCGTTCTTCCTGGCGCCAACGTCCTGACTTTC
TRBJ2-4,TRBV15,TRBD2,-,17,CATSRTSGHLAKNIQYF,TGTGCCACCAGCAGGACTAGCGGGCATTTAGCCAAAAACATTCAGTACTTC
TRBJ2-5,TRBV28,-,-,14,CASSLSQPQETQYF,TGTGCCAGCAGTTTATCCCAGCCCCAAGAGACCCAGTACTTC
TRBJ2-7,TRBV29-1,-,-,16,CSVLQKGGRVSYEQYF,TGCAGCGTTCTTCAAAAGGGGGGGAGGGTCTCCTACGAGCAGTACTTC
TRBJ2-7,TRBV29-1,TRBD2,-,16,CSVEAPLAGETYEQYF,TGCAGCGTTGAAGCCCCACTAGCGGGAGAGACCTACGAGCAGTACTTC
TRBJ1-5,TRBV18,-,-,14,CASSPAGGNQPQHF,TGTGCCAGCTCACCCGCAGGGGGCAATCAGCCCCAGCATTTT
TRBJ2-5,TRBV7-6,TRBD2,-,15,CASSLDPSGRETQYF,TGTGCCAGCAGCTTAGACCCTAGCGGGAGAGAGACCCAGTACTTC
TRBJ1-5,TRBV28,-,once,14,CASSFSSRNQPQHF,TGTGCCAGCAGTTTTAGTTCTCGCAATCAGCCCCAGCATTTT
TRBJ2-1,TRBV29-1,-,once,13,CSVEGRGGNEQFF,TGCAGCGTTGAAGGCCGGGGAGGCAATGAGCAGTTCTTC
TRBJ1-2,TRBV28,-,-,16,CARAHYSGARLYGYTF,TGTGCCCGCGCCCATTACTCCGGGGCGCGACTCTATGGCTACACCTTC
TRBJ1-1,TRBV27,-,-,16,CASSLLGAWGATEAFF,TGTGCCAGCAGTTTATTGGGTGCGTGGGGAGCGACTGAAGCTTTCTTT
TRBJ1-4,TRBV7-9,-,-,13,CASSPRGNEKLFF,TGTGCCAGCAGCCCGAGGGGTAATGAAAAACTGTTTTTT